This passage covers 6 T cell receptor beta chains from one sample sequenced in a study of shared T cell receptors in the human thymus. Profiled with immunoSEQ multiplex PCR; TCRdb holds only in-frame clones, not every one. This table has more than 550,000 clones, approximately 83% appearing once. In addition, the sample was reused for a study of human thymus T cells.

The sample consisted of thymocytes. The receptors derive from a girl under two years old with a congenital heart defect.

Regarding this clone: Different DNA sequences within this sample yield the same CDR3. The CDR3 loop is CASSQQGHTEAFF. The CDR3 bases are TGCGCCAGCAGCCAACAGGGTCACACTGAAGCTTTCTTT. The genes are TRBV4-1 and TRBJ1-1, with D perhaps matching TRBD1 (5 bases). From germline, CDR1 is MGHRA and CDR2 YSYEKL. This CDR3 region has 13 residues. V dropped 2 bases and J dropped 3 bases, with 7 bases sitting between them.

This chain connects TRBV16 to TRBJ1-5, with D uncertain. From germline, CDR1 is KGHSY and CDR2 FQNENV. There are 16 residues in the CDR3. Trimming took off 2 bases at V and 5 bases at J, with 16 bases between the two ends. The CDR3 region is CASSQRKDTIYQPQHF. The CDR3 coding sequence is TGTGCCAGCAGCCAAAGAAAAGACACAATATATCAGCCCCAGCATTTT.

The rearrangement links TRBV27 to TRBJ1-1; tentative D call: TRBD1 (5 bases). V lost 6 bases, J lost 4 bases, and 12 bases lay in between. The V gene's germline CDR1 is MNHEY and CDR2 SMNVEV (reference sequence). The CDR3 has 13 amino acids. The CDR3, as DNA: TGTGCCAGCAGATGGGCGGGGGGCACTGAAGCTTTCTTT. It translates to CASRWAGGTEAFF.

The V gene is TRBV4-2, the J gene TRBJ1-5; 11 bases align to TRBD1. The CDR3 loop spans 22 amino acids. Looked up from germline, CDR1 is LGHNA and CDR2 is YNFKEQ. The V gene end was trimmed by 0 bases and the J gene end by 2 bases; junction bases not matched to a gene: 18. In DNA, the CDR3 is TGTGCCAGCAGCCAAGATCTCCCTTCTGAGGGACAGGGGGAAATGGGCAATCAGCCCCAGCATTTT. This encodes CASSQDLPSEGQGEMGNQPQHF.

This clone was counted once. V is TRBV11-2 and J is TRBJ2-7; 9 bases are shared with TRBD1. V lost 1 base and J lost 3; bases outside the gene matches: 7. This CDR3 is built from 16 residues. Germline assignment: CDR1 SGHAT and CDR2 FQNNGV. The CDR3 DNA reads as TGTGCCAGCAGCTTAGGGGGGACAGGGTCAGTCTACGAGCAGTACTTC. Protein sequence: CASSLGGTGSVYEQYF.

V gene TRBV5-1 combines with J gene TRBJ1-2; D may be TRBD1 (5 bases). Germline assignment: CDR1 SGHRS and CDR2 YFSETQ. The CDR3 is 16 residues long. The V gene lost 4 bases and the J gene lost 0 bases, with 16 bases spanning the gap. The CDR3 region has the DNA TGCGCCAGCAGCACCCAGACCGGAGGGGCTAACTATGGCTACACCTTC. Translation: CASSTQTGGANYGYTF.